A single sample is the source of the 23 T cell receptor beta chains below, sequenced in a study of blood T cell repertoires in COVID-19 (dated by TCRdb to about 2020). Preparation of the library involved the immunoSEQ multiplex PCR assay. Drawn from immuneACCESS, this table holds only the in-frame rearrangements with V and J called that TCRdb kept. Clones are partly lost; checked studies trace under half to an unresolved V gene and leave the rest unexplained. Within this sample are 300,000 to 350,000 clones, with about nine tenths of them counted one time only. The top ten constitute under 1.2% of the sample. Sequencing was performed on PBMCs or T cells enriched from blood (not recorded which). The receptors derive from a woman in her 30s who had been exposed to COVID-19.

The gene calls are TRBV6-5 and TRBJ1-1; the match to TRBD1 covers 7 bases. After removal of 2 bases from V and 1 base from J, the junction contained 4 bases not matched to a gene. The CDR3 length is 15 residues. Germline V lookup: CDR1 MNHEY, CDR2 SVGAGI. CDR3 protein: CASSYPQGGNTEAFF. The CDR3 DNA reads TGTGCCAGCAGTTACCCTCAGGGGGGGAACACTGAAGCTTTCTTT.

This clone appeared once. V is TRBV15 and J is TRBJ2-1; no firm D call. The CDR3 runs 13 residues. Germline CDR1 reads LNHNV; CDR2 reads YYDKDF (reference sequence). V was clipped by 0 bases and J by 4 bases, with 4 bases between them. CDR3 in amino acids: CATSRDRYNEQFF. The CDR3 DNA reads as TGTGCCACCAGCAGAGACAGGTACAATGAGCAGTTCTTC.

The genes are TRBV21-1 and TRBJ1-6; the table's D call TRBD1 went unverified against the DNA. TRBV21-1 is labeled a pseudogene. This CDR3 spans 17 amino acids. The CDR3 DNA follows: TGTGCCAGCAGCAGCCGACAGGCTGGATCCTATAATTCACCCCTCCACTTT. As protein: CASSSRQAGSYNSPLHF.

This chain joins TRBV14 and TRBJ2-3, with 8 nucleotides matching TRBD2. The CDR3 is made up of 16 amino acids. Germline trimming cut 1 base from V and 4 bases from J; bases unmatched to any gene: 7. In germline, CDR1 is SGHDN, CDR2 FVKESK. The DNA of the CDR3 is TGTGCCAGCAGCCAAGTGACAGCGGGAGTGGCAGATACGCAGTATTTT. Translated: CASSQVTAGVADTQYF.

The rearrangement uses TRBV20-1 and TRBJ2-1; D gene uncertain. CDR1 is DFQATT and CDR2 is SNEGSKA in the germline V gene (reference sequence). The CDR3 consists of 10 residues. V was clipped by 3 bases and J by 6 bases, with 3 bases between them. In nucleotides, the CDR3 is TGCAGTGCTAGCAGCAATGAGCAGTTCTTC. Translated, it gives CSASSNEQFF.

CDR3 region: CTSSSIKVREVGGGELFF. The CDR3 DNA reads as TGCACCAGCAGCTCCATCAAGGTACGGGAGGTGGGTGGCGGGGAGCTGTTTTTT. This rearrangement joins TRBV1 to TRBJ2-2; no DNA check was done on the table's D call, TRBD2. TRBV1 represents a pseudogene. This CDR3 spans 18 amino acids.

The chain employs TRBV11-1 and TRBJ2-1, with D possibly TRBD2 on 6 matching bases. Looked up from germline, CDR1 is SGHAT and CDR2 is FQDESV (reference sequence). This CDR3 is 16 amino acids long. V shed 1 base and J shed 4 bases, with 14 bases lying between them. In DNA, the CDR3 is TGTGCCAGCAGCTTAGAATATGGAGGGCCGTACAATGAGCAGTTCTTC. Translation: CASSLEYGGPYNEQFF.

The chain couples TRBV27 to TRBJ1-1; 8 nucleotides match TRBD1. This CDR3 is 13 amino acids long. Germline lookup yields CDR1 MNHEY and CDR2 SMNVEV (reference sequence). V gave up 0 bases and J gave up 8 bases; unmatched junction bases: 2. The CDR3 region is CASSLSGDREAFF. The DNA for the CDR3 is TGTGCCAGCAGTTTATCGGGGGACAGGGAAGCTTTCTTT.

The CDR3 loop reads CSVGVSGENTEAFF. DNA for the CDR3: TGCAGCGTTGGGGTTTCGGGGGAGAACACTGAAGCTTTCTTT. The chain recombines TRBV29-1 with TRBJ1-1; tentative D call: TRBD1 (5 bases). V lost 4 bases to trimming and J lost 1 base, with 13 bases between them. This CDR3 has 14 amino acids. The germline V gene has CDR1 SQVTM and CDR2 ANQGSEA.

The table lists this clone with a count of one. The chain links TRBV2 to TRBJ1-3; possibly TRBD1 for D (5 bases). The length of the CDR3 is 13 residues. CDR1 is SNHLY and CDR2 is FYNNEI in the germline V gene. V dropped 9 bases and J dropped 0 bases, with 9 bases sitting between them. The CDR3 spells CARQAASGNTIYF. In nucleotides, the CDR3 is TGTGCCAGACAGGCCGCCTCTGGAAACACCATATATTTT.

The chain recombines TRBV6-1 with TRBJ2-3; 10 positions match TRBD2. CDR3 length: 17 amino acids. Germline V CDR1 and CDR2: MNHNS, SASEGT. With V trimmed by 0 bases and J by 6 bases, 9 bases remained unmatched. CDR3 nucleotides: TGTGCCAGCAGTGAAGCGGTAGCGGGAGGATCTTGGGATACGCAGTATTTT. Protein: CASSEAVAGGSWDTQYF.

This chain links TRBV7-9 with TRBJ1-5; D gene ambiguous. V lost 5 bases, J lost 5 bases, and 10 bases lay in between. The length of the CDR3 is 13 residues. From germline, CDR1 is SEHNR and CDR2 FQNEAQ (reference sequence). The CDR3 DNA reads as TGTGCCAGCAGCCAGGCACTCCATCAGCCCCAGCATTTT. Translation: CASSQALHQPQHF.

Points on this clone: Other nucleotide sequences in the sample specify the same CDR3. The CDR3 protein is CASSEDRTTNEKLFF. Written as DNA, the CDR3 is TGTGCCAGCAGTGAGGACAGGACAACTAATGAAAAACTGTTTTTT. This chain uses TRBV2 with TRBJ1-4, with TRBD1 matching over 7 bases. The CDR3 has 15 amino acids. The ends lost 3 bases at V and 0 bases at J; junction bases unmatched: 1. Looked up from germline, CDR1 is SNHLY and CDR2 is FYNNEI. The whole variable domain, filled in from reference TRBV2 and TRBJ1-4, reads EPEVTQTPSHQVTQMGQEVILRCVPISNHLYFYWYRQILGQKVEFLVSFYNNEISEKSEIFDDQFSVERPDGSNFTLKIRSTKLEDSAMYFCASSEDRTTNEKLFFGSGTQLSVL.

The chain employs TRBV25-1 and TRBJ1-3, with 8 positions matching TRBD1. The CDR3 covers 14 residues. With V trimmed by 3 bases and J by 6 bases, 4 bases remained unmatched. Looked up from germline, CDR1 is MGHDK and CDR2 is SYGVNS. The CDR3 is CASSETGVLNTIYF. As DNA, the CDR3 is TGTGCCAGCAGTGAGACAGGGGTCTTAAACACCATATATTTT.

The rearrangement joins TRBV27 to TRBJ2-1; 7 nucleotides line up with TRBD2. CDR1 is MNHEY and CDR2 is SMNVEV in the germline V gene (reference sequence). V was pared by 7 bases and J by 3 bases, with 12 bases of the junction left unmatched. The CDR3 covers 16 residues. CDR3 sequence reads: CASTPAAGNFYNEQFF. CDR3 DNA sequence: TGTGCCAGCACCCCGGCAGCGGGAAACTTCTACAATGAGCAGTTCTTC.

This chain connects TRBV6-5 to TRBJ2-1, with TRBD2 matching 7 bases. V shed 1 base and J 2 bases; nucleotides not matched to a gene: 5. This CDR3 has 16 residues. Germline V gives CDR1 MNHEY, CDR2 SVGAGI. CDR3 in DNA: TGTGCCAGCAGTTACTTCGGGGGAGGGGCCTACAATGAGCAGTTCTTC. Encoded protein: CASSYFGGGAYNEQFF.

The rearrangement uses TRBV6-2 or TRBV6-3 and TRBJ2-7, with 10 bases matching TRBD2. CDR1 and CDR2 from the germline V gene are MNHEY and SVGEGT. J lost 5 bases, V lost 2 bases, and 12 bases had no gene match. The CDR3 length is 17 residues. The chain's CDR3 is CASSYGALAGAFNEQYF. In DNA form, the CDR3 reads TGTGCCAGCAGTTACGGGGCGCTAGCGGGAGCATTCAACGAGCAGTACTTC.

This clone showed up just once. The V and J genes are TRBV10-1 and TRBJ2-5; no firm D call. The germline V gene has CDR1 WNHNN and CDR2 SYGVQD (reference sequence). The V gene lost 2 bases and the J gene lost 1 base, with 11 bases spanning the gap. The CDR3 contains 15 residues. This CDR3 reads CASSEPAYSQETQYF. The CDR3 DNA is TGCGCCAGCAGTGAGCCCGCCTACTCCCAAGAGACCCAGTACTTC.

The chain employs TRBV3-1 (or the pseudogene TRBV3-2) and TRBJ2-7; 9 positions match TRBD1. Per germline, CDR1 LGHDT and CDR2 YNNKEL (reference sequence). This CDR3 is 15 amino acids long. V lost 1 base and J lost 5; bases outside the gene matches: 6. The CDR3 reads CASSQGGTGFDEQYF. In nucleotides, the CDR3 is TGTGCCAGCAGCCAAGGGGGGACAGGGTTCGACGAGCAGTACTTC.

The CDR3 bases are TGTGCCAGTAGTATAATCCGGACTAGCGGGAGAAGGAATGAGCAGTTCTTC. Its translation: CASSIIRTSGRRNEQFF. The gene calls are TRBV19 and TRBJ2-1, with TRBD2 identical over 13 bases. Germline CDR1 LNHDA, CDR2 SQIVND (reference sequence). This CDR3 is built from 17 residues. With 2 bases clipped from V and 7 bases from J, the junction kept 8 bases outside the gene matches.

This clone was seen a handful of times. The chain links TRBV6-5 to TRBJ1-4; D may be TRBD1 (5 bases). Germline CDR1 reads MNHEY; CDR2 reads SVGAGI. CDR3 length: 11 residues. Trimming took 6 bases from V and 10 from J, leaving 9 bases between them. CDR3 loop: CASSLGGKLFF. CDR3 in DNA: TGTGCCAGCAGCCTGGGGGGAAAACTGTTTTTT.

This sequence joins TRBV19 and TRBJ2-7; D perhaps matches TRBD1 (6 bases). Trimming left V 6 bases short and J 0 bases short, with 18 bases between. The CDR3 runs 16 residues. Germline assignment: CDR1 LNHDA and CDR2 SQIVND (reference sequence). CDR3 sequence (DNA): TGTGCCAGTAGGAGTTTGGGGGCAGGAGACTCCTACGAGCAGTACTTC. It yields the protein CASRSLGAGDSYEQYF.

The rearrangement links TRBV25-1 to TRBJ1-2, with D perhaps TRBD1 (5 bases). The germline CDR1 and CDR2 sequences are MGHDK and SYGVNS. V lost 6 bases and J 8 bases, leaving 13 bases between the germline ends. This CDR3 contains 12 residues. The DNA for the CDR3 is TGTGCCAGCAGCTGGCCCGGGGGAGGCTACACCTTC. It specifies CASSWPGGGYTF.